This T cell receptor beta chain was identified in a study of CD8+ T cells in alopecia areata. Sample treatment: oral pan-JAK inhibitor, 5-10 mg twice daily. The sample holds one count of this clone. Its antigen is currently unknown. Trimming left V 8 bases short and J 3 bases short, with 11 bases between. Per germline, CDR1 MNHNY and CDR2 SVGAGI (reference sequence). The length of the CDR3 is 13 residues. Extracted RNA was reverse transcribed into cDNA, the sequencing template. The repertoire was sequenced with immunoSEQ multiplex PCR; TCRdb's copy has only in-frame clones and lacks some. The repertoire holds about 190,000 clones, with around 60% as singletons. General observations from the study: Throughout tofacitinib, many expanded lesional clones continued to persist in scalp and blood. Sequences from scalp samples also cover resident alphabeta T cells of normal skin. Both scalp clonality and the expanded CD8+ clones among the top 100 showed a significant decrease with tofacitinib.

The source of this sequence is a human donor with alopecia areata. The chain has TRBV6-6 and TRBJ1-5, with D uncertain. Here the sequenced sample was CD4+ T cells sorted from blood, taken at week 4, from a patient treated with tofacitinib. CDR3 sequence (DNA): TGTGCCAGCTCTCGGTTGAACAATCAGCCCCAGCATTTT. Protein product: CASSRLNNQPQHF.